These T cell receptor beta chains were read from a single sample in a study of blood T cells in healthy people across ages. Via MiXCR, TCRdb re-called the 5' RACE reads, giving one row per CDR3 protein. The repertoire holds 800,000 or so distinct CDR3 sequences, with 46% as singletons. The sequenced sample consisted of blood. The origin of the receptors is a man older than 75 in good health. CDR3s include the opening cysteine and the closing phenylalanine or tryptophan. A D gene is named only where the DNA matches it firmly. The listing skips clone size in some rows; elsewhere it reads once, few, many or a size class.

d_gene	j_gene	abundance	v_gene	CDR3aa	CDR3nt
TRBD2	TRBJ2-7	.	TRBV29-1	CSVAGTSGSSCEQYF	TGCAGCGTGGCTGGGACTAGCGGGAGCTCCTGCGAGCAGTACTTC
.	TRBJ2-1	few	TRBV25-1	CASSDLMRASLNEQFF	TGTGCCAGCAGTGACCTAATGAGGGCTAGCCTCAATGAGCAGTTCTTC
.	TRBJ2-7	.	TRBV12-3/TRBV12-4	CASSFETDYNEQYF	TGTGCCAGCAGTTTTGAGACAGACTACAATGAGCAGTACTTC
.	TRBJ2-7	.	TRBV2	CASSYDGYEQYF	TGTGCCAGCAGTTACGACGGATACGAGCAGTACTTC
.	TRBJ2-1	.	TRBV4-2	CASSQGLEWNEQFF	TGTGCCAGCAGCCAAGGGTTGGAGTGGAATGAGCAGTTCTTC
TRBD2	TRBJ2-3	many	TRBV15	CATSRGLAGRTDTQYF	TGTGCCACCAGCAGAGGGCTAGCGGGACGCACAGATACGCAGTATTTT
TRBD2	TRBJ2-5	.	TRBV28	CASSLPSGSLETQYF	TGTGCCAGCAGTTTACCTAGCGGGAGTCTGGAGACCCAGTACTTC
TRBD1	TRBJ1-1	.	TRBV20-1	CSARPTGTTEAFF	TGCAGTGCTAGACCGACAGGGACCACTGAAGCTTTCTTT
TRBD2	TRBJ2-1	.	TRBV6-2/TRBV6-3	CASSYSTSGSYLPYNEQFF	TGTGCCAGCAGTTACTCTACTAGCGGGAGCTATTTGCCCTACAATGAGCAGTTCTTC
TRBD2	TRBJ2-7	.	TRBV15	CATSRDWGSGIYEQYF	TGTGCCACCAGCAGAGATTGGGGTAGCGGGATCTACGAGCAGTACTTC
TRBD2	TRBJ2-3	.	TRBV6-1	CASSEGGLAAYGQYF	TGTGCCAGCAGTGAAGGCGGACTAGCAGCGTACGGGCAGTATTTT
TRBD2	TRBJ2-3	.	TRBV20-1	CSGTKLAGAADTQYF	TGCAGTGGCACCAAACTAGCGGGAGCTGCAGATACGCAGTATTTT
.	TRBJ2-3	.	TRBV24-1	CATSGGDTQYF	TGTGCCACCTCAGGAGGGGATACGCAGTATTTT